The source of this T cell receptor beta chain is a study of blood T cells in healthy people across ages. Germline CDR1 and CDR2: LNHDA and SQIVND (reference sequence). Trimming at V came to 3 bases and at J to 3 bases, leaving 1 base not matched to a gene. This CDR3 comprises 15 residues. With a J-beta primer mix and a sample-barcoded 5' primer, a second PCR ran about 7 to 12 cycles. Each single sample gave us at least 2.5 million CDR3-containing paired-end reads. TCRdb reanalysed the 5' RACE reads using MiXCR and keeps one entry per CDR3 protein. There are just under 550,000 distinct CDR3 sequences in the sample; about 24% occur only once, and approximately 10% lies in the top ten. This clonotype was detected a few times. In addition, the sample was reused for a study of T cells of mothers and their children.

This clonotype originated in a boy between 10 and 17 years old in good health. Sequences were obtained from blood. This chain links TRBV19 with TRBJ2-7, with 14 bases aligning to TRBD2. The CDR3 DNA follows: TGTGCCAGTAGTATGGGGACTAGCGGGAGCTACGAGCAGTACTTC. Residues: CASSMGTSGSYEQYF.